The 7 T cell receptor beta chains reported below all come from one sample, sequenced in a study of regulatory T cells in long-lasting Graves disease. Noted time point: newly diagnosed GD, antithyroid drugs for less than 3 months. The authors made the TCR library using RNA they extracted from PBMCs. Assembly of TCR beta libraries relied on iRepertoire HTBI primers together with Arm-PCR of CDR3 regions. TCRdb reprocessed the multiplex PCR reads with MiXCR, giving one entry per CDR3 protein. This table holds a few hundred thousand distinct CDR3 sequences, 20% to 25% found once. Sample: peripheral blood mononuclear cells (PBMCs), taken at new diagnosis, from a patient treated with antithyroid drugs. All receptors come from a female donor with Graves disease.

This clonotype was counted many times. This chain uses TRBV20-1 with TRBJ2-1, with 8 bases matching TRBD2. The CDR3 consists of 15 residues. The J segment lost 9 bases and the V segment lost 2 bases, leaving 12 bases of the junction unmatched. Germline-derived CDR1 and CDR2 are DFQATT and SNEGSKA (reference sequence). CDR3 in amino acids: CSARSGGLGGGEQFF. The CDR3 DNA sequence: TGCAGTGCTAGAAGTGGGGGGCTCGGGGGGGGTGAGCAGTTCTTC.

The chain has TRBV20-1 and TRBJ2-3; D is possibly TRBD1 (7 bases). CDR1 and CDR2 (germline): DFQATT, SNEGSKA (reference sequence). V was trimmed by 6 bases and J by 7 bases, leaving 20 bases between them. The CDR3 length is 14 residues. CDR3 protein: CSARGASSQYTQYF. DNA for the CDR3: TGCAGTGCCAGGGGGGCCAGCTCTCAATATACGCAGTATTTT.

This clonotype was counted at least ten times. The rearrangement links TRBV28 to TRBJ2-7, with no clear D. The CDR3 consists of 13 residues. Germline V gives CDR1 MDHEN, CDR2 SYDVKM. Trimming cost V 5 bases and J 9 bases, with 17 bases left between them. As DNA, the CDR3 is TGTGCCAGCAGTCCCCCCACCTCCTTGGTGCAGTACTTC. This sequence encodes CASSPPTSLVQYF.

This clonotype was picked up many times. The rearrangement uses TRBV7-2 and TRBJ1-5, with a tentative D call TRBD1 (5 bases). CDR1 and CDR2 (germline): SGHTA, FQGNSA. With 2 bases removed from V and 7 bases from J, the gap between germline ends came to 9 bases. CDR3 length equals 13 residues. Here the CDR3 DNA reads TGTGCCAGCAGCTTATGGGGGGACCAGCCCCAGCATTTT. The encoded protein is CASSLWGDQPQHF. The whole variable domain, remainder taken from reference TRBV7-2 and TRBJ1-5, is GAGVSQSPSNKVTEKGKDVELRCDPISGHTALYWYRQSLGQGLEFLIYFQGNSAPDKSGLPSDRFSAERTGGSVSTLTIQRTQQEDSAVYLCASSLWGDQPQHFGDGTRLSIL.

This clonotype was seen repeatedly, ten times or more. The V call is TRBV28, the J call TRBJ2-5; TRBD2 matches at 9 bases. The CDR3 runs to 13 residues. The V gene's germline CDR1 is MDHEN and CDR2 SYDVKM. With V trimmed by 5 bases and J by 5 bases, 3 bases remained unmatched. For the CDR3, the DNA is TGTGCCAGCAGTGGGACTAGCAGGGAGACCCAGTACTTC. Translating it yields CASSGTSRETQYF.

This clonotype was counted ten times or more. This chain links TRBV7-2 with TRBJ2-6; D gene ambiguous. Germline V lookup: CDR1 SGHTA, CDR2 FQGNSA. CDR3 length: 13 amino acids. CDR3 in amino acids: CASAEPGANVLTF. CDR3 in DNA: TGTGCGAGCGCAGAGCCTGGGGCCAACGTCCTGACTTTC.

The chain has TRBV6-1 and TRBJ1-2; D is unclear. V lost 10 bases and J 2 bases, leaving 14 bases between the germline ends. Per the germline V gene, CDR1 is MNHNS and CDR2 is SASEGT. The CDR3 is 13 residues long. The CDR3 sequence is CATTYRANYGYTF. The CDR3 DNA follows: TGTGCCACCACCTATCGGGCGAACTATGGCTACACCTTC.